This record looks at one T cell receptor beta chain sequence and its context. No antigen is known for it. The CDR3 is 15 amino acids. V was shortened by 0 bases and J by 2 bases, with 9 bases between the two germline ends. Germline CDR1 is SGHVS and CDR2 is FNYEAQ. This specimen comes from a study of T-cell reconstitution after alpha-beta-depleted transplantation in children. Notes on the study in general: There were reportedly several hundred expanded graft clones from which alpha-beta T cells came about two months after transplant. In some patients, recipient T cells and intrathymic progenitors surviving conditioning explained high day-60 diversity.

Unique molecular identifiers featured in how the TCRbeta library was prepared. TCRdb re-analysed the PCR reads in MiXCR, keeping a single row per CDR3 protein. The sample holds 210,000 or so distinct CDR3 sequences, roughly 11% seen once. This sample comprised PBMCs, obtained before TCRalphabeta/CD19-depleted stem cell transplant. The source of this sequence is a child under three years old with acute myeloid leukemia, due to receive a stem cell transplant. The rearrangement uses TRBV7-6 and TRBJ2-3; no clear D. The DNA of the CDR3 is TGTGCCAGCAGCTTAGCGGTATGGAACACAGATACGCAGTATTTT. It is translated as CASSLAVWNTDTQYF.